The sequence of this T cell receptor (beta chain) was determined in a study of control samples from healthy donors and cancer patients. Produced via immunoSEQ multiplex PCR; TCRdb's table is partial and in-frame only. The sample has more than 70,000 clones; about nine tenths are singletons. The origin of this receptor is a woman in her 30s in good health. Sequencing was done on a sample of blood.

This CDR3 is CASTQREPTDTQYF. For the CDR3, the DNA is TGTGCCAGCACTCAGCGGGAGCCGACAGATACGCAGTATTTT. The chain has TRBV6-5 and TRBJ2-3, with 8 bases that match TRBD2. With 7 bases clipped from V and 3 bases from J, the junction kept 6 bases outside the gene matches. This CDR3 comprises 14 residues. CDR1 MNHEY and CDR2 SVGAGI come from the germline V gene.